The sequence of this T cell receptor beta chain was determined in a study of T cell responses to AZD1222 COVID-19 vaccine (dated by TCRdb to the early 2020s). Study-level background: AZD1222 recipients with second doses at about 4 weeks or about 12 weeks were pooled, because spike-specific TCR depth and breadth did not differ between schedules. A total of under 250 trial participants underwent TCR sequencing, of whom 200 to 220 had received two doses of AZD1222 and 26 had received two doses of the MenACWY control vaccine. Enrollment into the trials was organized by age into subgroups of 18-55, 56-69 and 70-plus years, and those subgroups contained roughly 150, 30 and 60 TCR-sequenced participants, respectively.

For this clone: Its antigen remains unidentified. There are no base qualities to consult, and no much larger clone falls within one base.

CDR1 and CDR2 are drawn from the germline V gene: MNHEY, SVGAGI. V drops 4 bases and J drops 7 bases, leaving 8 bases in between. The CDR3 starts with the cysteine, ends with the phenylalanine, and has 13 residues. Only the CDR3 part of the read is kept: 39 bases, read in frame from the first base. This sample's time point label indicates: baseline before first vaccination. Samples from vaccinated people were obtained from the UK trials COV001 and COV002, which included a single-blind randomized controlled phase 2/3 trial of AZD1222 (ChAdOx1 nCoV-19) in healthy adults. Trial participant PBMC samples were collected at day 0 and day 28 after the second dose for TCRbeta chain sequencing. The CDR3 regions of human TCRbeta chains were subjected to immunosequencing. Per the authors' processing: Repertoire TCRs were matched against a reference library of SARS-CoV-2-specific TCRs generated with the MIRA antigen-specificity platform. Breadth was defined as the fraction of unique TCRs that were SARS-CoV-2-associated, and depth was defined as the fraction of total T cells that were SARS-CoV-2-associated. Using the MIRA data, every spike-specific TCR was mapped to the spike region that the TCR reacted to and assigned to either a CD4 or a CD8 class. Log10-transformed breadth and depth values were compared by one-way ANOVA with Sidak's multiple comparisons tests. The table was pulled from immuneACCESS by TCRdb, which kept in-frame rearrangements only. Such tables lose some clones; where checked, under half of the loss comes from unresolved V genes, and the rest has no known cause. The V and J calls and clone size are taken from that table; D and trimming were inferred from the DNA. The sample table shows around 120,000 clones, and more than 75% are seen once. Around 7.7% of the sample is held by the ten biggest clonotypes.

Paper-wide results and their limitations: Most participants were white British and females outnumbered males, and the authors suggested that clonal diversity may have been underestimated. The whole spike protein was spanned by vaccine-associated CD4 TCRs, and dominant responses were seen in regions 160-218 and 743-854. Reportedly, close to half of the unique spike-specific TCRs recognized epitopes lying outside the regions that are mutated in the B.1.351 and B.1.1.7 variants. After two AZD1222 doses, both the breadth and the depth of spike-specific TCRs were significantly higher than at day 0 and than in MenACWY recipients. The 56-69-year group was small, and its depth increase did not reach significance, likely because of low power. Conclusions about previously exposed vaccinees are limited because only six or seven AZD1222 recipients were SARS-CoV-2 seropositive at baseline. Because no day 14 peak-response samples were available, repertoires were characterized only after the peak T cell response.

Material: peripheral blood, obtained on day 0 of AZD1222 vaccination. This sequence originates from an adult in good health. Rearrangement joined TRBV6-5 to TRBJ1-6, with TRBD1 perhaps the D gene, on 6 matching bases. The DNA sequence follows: TGTGCCAGCAGTTGGCAGGGGAATTCACCCCTCCACTTT. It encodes CASSWQGNSPLHF.